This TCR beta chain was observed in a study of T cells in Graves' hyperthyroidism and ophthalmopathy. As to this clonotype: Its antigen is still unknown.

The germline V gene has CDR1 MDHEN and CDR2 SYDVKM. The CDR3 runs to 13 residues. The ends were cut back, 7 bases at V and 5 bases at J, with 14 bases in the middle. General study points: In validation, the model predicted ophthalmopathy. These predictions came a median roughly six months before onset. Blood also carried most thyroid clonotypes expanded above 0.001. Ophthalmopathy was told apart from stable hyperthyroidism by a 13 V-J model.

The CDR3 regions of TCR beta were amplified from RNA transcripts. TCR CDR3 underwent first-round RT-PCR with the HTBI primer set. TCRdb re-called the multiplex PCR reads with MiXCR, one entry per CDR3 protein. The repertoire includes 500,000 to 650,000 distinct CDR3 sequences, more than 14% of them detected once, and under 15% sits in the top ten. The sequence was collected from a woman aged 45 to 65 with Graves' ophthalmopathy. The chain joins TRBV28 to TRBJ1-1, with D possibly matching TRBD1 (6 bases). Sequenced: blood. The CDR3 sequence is CASKIQGMTEAFF. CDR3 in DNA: TGTGCCAGCAAAATACAGGGAATGACTGAAGCTTTCTTT.